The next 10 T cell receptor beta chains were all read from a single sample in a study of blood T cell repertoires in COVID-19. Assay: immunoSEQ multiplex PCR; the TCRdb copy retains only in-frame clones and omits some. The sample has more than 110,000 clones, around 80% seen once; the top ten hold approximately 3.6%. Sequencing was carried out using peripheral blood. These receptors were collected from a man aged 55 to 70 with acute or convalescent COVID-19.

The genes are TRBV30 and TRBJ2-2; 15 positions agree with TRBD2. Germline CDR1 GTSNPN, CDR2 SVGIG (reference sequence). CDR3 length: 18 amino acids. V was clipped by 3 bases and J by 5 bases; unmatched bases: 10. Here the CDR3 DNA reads TGTGCCTGGAGCGGGAAGGGACTAGCGGGAGGTCGGACCGGGGAGCTGTTTTTT. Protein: CAWSGKGLAGGRTGELFF.

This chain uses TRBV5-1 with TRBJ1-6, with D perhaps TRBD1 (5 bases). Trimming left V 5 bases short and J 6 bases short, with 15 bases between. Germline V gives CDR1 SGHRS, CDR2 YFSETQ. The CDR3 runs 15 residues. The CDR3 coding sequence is TGCGCCAGCAGACCTACAGGATTCGTTAATTCACCCCTCCACTTT. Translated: CASRPTGFVNSPLHF.

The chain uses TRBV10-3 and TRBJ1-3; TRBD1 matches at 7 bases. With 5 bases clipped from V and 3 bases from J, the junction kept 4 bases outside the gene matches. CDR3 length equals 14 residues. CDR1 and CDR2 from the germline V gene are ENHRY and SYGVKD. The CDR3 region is CAISFTGDGNTIYF. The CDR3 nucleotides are TGTGCCATCAGTTTTACAGGGGATGGAAACACCATATATTTT.

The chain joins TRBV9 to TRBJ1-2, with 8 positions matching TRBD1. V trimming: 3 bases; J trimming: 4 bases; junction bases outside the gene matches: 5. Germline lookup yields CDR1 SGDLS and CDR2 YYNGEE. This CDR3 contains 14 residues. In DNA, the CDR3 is TGTGCCAGCAGCGCCCAGCAGGGGGCCTATGGCTACACCTTC. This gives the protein CASSAQQGAYGYTF.

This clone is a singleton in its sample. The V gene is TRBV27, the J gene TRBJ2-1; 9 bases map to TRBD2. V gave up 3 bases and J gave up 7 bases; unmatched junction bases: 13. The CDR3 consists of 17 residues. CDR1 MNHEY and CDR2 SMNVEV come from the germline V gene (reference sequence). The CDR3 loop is CASSFRAGTSPTNEQFF. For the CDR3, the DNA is TGTGCCAGCAGTTTCCGAGCCGGGACTAGCCCGACAAATGAGCAGTTCTTC.

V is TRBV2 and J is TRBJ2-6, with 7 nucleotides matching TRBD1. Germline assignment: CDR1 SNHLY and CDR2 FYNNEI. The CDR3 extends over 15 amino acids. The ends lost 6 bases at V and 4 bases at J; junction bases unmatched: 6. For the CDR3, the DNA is TGTGCCAGCAGCCCCACAGGGGTGGGGGCCAACGTCCTGACTTTC. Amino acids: CASSPTGVGANVLTF.

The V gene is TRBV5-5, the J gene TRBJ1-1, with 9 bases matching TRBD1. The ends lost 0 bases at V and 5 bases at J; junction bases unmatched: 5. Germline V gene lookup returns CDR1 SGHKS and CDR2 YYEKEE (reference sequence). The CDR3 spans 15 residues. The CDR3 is CASSLETGGGTEAFF. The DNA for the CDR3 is TGTGCCAGCAGCTTGGAGACAGGGGGTGGGACTGAAGCTTTCTTT.

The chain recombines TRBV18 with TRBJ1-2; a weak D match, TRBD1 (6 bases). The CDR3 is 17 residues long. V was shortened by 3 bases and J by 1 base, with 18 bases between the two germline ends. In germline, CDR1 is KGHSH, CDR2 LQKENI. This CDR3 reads CASSPLQDRTGNYGYTF. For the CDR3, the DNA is TGTGCCAGCTCACCCCTCCAAGACAGGACGGGTAACTATGGCTACACCTTC.

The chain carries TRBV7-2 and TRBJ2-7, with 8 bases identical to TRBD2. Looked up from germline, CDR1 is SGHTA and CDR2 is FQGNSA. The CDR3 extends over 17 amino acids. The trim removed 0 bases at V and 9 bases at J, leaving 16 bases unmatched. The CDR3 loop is CASSLAGLAGPPGGQYF. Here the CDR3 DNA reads TGTGCCAGCAGCTTAGCGGGTTTAGCGGGACCCCCGGGGGGGCAGTACTTC.

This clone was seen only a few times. CDR3 loop: CASSLMAGSNTGELFF. CDR3 sequence (DNA): TGCGCCAGCAGCTTGATGGCGGGGTCCAACACCGGGGAGCTGTTTTTT. V gene TRBV5-1 combines with J gene TRBJ2-2; weak D call: TRBD2 (6 bases). The CDR3 runs 16 residues. Trimming took 1 base from V and 2 from J, leaving 12 bases between them. Germline-derived CDR1 and CDR2 are SGHRS and YFSETQ.